This T cell receptor (beta chain) was captured by sequencing in a study of CD8+ T cells in alopecia areata. The treatment here: oral pan-JAK inhibitor, 5-10 mg twice daily. Reverse transcribed after extraction, RNA yielded cDNA as the sequencing template. The table came from immunoSEQ multiplex PCR; TCRdb's copy has only in-frame clones and leaves some out. The sample holds over 200,000 clones, roughly 64% seen once. Germline V gives CDR1 MNHEY, CDR2 SMNVEV (reference sequence). V was pared by 6 bases and J by 7 bases, with 9 bases between. The CDR3 has 11 residues. The sequence came from a human donor with alopecia areata. The chain is built from TRBV27 and TRBJ2-5; D is perhaps TRBD1 (5 bases). The sample was CD4+ T cells sorted from blood, taken at week 4, from a patient treated with tofacitinib. The CDR3 region has the DNA TGTGCCAGCAGCTTTAGGGGGACCCAGTACTTC. Protein product: CASSFRGTQYF.